This passage covers 31 T cell receptor beta chains from one sample sequenced in a study of control samples from healthy donors and cancer patients. The assay was immunoSEQ multiplex PCR, and TCRdb's table has in-frame clones only and misses some. The sample records 95,000 to 130,000 clones, 88% being singletons. The sample consisted of blood. These receptors came from a woman aged 70-85 years in good health.

This rearrangement joins TRBV9 to TRBJ1-2; 7 bases are shared with TRBD1. The CDR3 contains 14 residues. After removal of 4 bases from V and 4 bases from J, the junction contained 7 bases not matched to a gene. Germline assignment: CDR1 SGDLS and CDR2 YYNGEE. The CDR3 loop is CASSPGDRAYGYTF. The CDR3 DNA is TGTGCCAGCAGCCCAGGGGACAGAGCCTATGGCTACACCTTC.

The chain employs TRBV2 and TRBJ1-5, with unresolved D. V gave up 7 bases and J gave up 4 bases, with 11 bases separating them. This CDR3 is built from 13 residues. The V gene's germline CDR1 is SNHLY and CDR2 FYNNEI. The CDR3 loop reads CASTWTGNQPQHF. CDR3 nucleotide sequence: TGTGCCAGCACCTGGACGGGGAATCAGCCCCAGCATTTT.

The chain couples TRBV2 to TRBJ1-5; TRBD1 is a possible D gene (5 bases). CDR1 is SNHLY, CDR2 FYNNEI, per germline. The germline V and J ends were trimmed by 6 bases and 6 bases, with 18 bases remaining between them. The CDR3 loop spans 15 amino acids. CDR3 loop: CASRDRDRGSQPQHF. The CDR3 nucleotides read TGTGCCAGCAGAGATCGGGACCGGGGGAGTCAGCCCCAGCATTTT.

In its sample, this clone was seen once. The chain recombines TRBV7-3 with TRBJ2-1; D not certain. This CDR3 spans 15 amino acids. Deletions cut 2 bases from V and 2 bases from J, with 10 bases between. Germline CDR1 reads SGHTA; CDR2 reads FQGTGA. Written as DNA, the CDR3 is TGTGCCAGCAGCTTAGGTCTTGGGCCCTACAATGAGCAGTTCTTC. Encoded protein: CASSLGLGPYNEQFF.

The chain combines TRBV28 with TRBJ2-2; 11 bases map to TRBD2. CDR1 MDHEN and CDR2 SYDVKM come from the germline V gene. The J segment lost 0 bases and the V segment lost 7 bases, leaving 10 bases of the junction unmatched. This CDR3 contains 18 residues. This CDR3 is CASTPPPSGGPNTGELFF. CDR3 in DNA: TGTGCCAGCACCCCTCCCCCTAGCGGGGGGCCGAACACCGGGGAGCTGTTTTTT.

V usage is TRBV9 and J usage is TRBJ2-7, with a possible D match to TRBD2 (6 bases). CDR1 is SGDLS and CDR2 is YYNGEE in the germline V gene. Trimming pared 0 bases from V and 0 bases from J, leaving 13 bases between. The CDR3 loop spans 16 amino acids. Here the CDR3 reads CASSVEAGYSSYEQYF. The CDR3 nucleotides read TGTGCCAGCAGCGTAGAGGCGGGATATAGCTCCTACGAGCAGTACTTC.

As concerns this clone: An end of the junction does not agree with germline; a read error may underlie this. This specimen includes other DNA sequences encoding the same CDR3. J is TRBJ1-6 and V is TRBV9, with a weak D call TRBD1 (6 bases). CDR1 and CDR2 from the germline V gene are SGDLS and YYNGEE. The CDR3 is 15 amino acids. CDR3 region: CASSALTGRSSPLHF. The CDR3 DNA reads TGTGCCAGTAGCGCCTTAACAGGGCGGTCTTCACCCCTCCACTTT.

This sequence joins TRBV29-1 and TRBJ2-5; D possibly corresponds to TRBD1 (5 bases). The CDR3 totals 12 residues. CDR1 and CDR2 from the germline V gene are SQVTM and ANQGSEA. Between the trimmed V and J ends, which lost 6 bases and 4 bases, there was a span of 12 bases. The CDR3 reads CSVPPQGETQYF. The DNA of the CDR3 is TGCAGCGTCCCCCCGCAGGGAGAGACCCAGTACTTC.

J is TRBJ1-2 and V is TRBV4-1, with a possible D match to TRBD1 (6 bases). Per germline, CDR1 MGHRA and CDR2 YSYEKL. The germline V and J ends were trimmed by 0 bases and 4 bases, with 21 bases remaining between them. This CDR3 comprises 18 residues. CDR3 sequence (DNA): TGCGCCAGCAGCCAAGATCCGGGGGACATGTCGTCGAGCTATGGCTACACCTTC. Its protein product is CASSQDPGDMSSSYGYTF.

This chain joins TRBV12-3 or TRBV12-4 and TRBJ1-3; D remains ambiguous. The CDR3 covers 11 residues. Deletions cut 3 bases from V and 6 bases from J, with 3 bases between. The DNA of the CDR3 is TGTGCCAGCAGTTTCATAAACACCATATATTTT. Protein: CASSFINTIYF.

The chain recombines TRBV9 with TRBJ2-5; tentatively, D is TRBD2 (6 bases). The V end lost 0 bases, the J end lost 1 base, and 13 bases lay between the germline ends. The CDR3 length is 16 residues. Germline values: CDR1 SGDLS, CDR2 YYNGEE. CDR3 residues: CASSVGNGGSQETQYF. In nucleotides, the CDR3 is TGTGCCAGCAGCGTAGGGAACGGGGGTTCCCAAGAGACCCAGTACTTC. Variable domain in full (rest from reference TRBV9 and TRBJ2-5): DSGVTQTPKHLITATGQRVTLRCSPRSGDLSVYWYQQSLDQGLQFLIQYYNGEERAKGNILERFSAQQFPDLHSELNLSSLELGDSALYFCASSVGNGGSQETQYFGPGTRLLVL.

This clone was picked up a small number of times. The chain joins TRBV5-1 to TRBJ1-4, with D tentatively TRBD1 (5 bases). This CDR3 spans 15 amino acids. In germline, CDR1 is SGHRS, CDR2 YFSETQ. Trimming took 2 bases from V and 8 from J, leaving 16 bases between them. The CDR3 DNA sequence: TGCGCCAGCAGCTTATCCCGGGGGTTAGAGGAAAAACTGTTTTTT. This codes for CASSLSRGLEEKLFF. Full variable domain (rest looked up from reference TRBV5-1 and TRBJ1-4): KAGVTQTPRYLIKTRGQQVTLSCSPISGHRSVSWYQQTPGQGLQFLFEYFSETQRNKGNFPGRFSGRQFSNSRSEMNVSTLELGDSALYLCASSLSRGLEEKLFFGSGTQLSVL.

The gene calls are TRBV25-1 and TRBJ1-1, with a weak D call TRBD1 (5 bases). Germline lookup yields CDR1 MGHDK and CDR2 SYGVNS. This CDR3 contains 13 residues. V gave up 3 bases and J gave up 8 bases, with 13 bases separating them. Here the CDR3 DNA reads TGTGCCAGCAGTGACCTTTGGGGCCCCGAAGCTTTCTTT. Encoded protein: CASSDLWGPEAFF.

This sequence joins TRBV5-1 and TRBJ2-1; 16 nucleotides match TRBD2. The V gene's germline CDR1 is SGHRS and CDR2 YFSETQ. Trimming cost V 1 base and J 0 bases; bases outside gene matches: 4. The CDR3 consists of 19 residues. The CDR3 reads CASSLPGTSGGVSYNEQFF. CDR3 nucleotide sequence: TGCGCCAGCAGCTTGCCCGGGACTAGCGGGGGGGTCTCCTACAATGAGCAGTTCTTC. The full variable domain, completed using reference TRBV5-1 and TRBJ2-1, is KAGVTQTPRYLIKTRGQQVTLSCSPISGHRSVSWYQQTPGQGLQFLFEYFSETQRNKGNFPGRFSGRQFSNSRSEMNVSTLELGDSALYLCASSLPGTSGGVSYNEQFFGPGTRLTVL.

CDR3 sequence reads: CSASPGLADYEQYF. CDR3 bases: TGCAGTGCTAGTCCGGGACTAGCGGACTACGAGCAGTACTTC. The rearrangement uses TRBV20-1 and TRBJ2-7; 11 bases are shared with TRBD2. Trimming cost V 3 bases and J 3 bases; bases outside gene matches: 4. This CDR3 has 14 amino acids. The germline V gene encodes CDR1 DFQATT and CDR2 SNEGSKA (reference sequence).

The V call is TRBV5-6, the J call TRBJ1-2; no clear D gene. V was clipped by 0 bases and J by 8 bases, with 11 bases between them. The CDR3 contains 13 residues. CDR1 is SGHDT and CDR2 is YYEEEE in the germline V gene. The CDR3 region has the DNA TGTGCCAGCAGCTTGGCTGTGGTAGGGGGCTACACCTTC. It translates to CASSLAVVGGYTF.

This chain uses TRBV19 with TRBJ1-1, with D hard to call. CDR1 LNHDA and CDR2 SQIVND come from the germline V gene (reference sequence). This CDR3 comprises 12 residues. Trimming shortened V by 3 bases and J by 1 base, and 3 bases separated the two germline ends. The CDR3: CASSIQNTEAFF. CDR3 DNA sequence: TGTGCCAGTAGTATCCAGAACACTGAAGCTTTCTTT.

The V gene is TRBV19, the J gene TRBJ1-2; unclear D gene. V lost 11 bases, J lost 0 bases, and 13 bases lay in between. CDR3 length: 13 amino acids. The V gene's germline CDR1 is LNHDA and CDR2 SQIVND (reference sequence). CDR3 protein: CASHGYSNYGYTF. CDR3 DNA sequence: TGTGCCTCCCACGGGTATTCTAACTATGGCTACACCTTC.

The chain employs TRBV9 and TRBJ1-3; D remains unclear. This CDR3 contains 15 residues. The V end was cut by 4 bases, the J end by 3 bases, with 14 bases between. Germline assignment: CDR1 SGDLS and CDR2 YYNGEE. The CDR3 bases are TGTGCCAGCAGCCCCTCCCCCACAAGTGGAAACACCATATATTTT. Translation: CASSPSPTSGNTIYF.

On this clone itself: This same CDR3 is encoded by further DNA sequences in the sample. The V gene is TRBV5-1, the J gene TRBJ2-5; D not resolved. Germline V gene lookup returns CDR1 SGHRS and CDR2 YFSETQ. Trimming left V 0 bases short and J 2 bases short, with 8 bases between. There are 14 residues in the CDR3. The CDR3 reads CASSLEGRQETQYF. CDR3 nucleotide sequence: TGCGCCAGCAGCTTGGAGGGCAGGCAAGAGACCCAGTACTTC.

The gene calls are TRBV2 and TRBJ2-4; possibly TRBD2 for D (5 bases). V lost 3 bases, J lost 3 bases, and 12 bases lay in between. CDR1 is SNHLY, CDR2 FYNNEI, per germline. The CDR3 is 15 amino acids. The CDR3 sequence: CASSDWAEGKNIQYF. The CDR3, as DNA: TGTGCCAGCAGTGACTGGGCCGAGGGCAAAAACATTCAGTACTTC.

The V call is TRBV5-6, the J call TRBJ1-4; D not resolved. Trimming took off 0 bases at V and 7 bases at J, with 16 bases between the two ends. The germline gives CDR1 SGHDT, CDR2 YYEEEE. CDR3 length equals 16 residues. CDR3 nucleotide sequence: TGTGCCAGCAGCTTGGGTAACGACCCCACGACTGAAAAACTGTTTTTT. Its translation is CASSLGNDPTTEKLFF. Using reference TRBV5-6 and TRBJ1-4 for the parts outside the CDR3, the full variable domain is DAGVTQSPTHLIKTRGQQVTLRCSPKSGHDTVSWYQQALGQGPQFIFQYYEEEERQRGNFPDRFSGHQFPNYSSELNVNALLLGDSALYLCASSLGNDPTTEKLFFGSGTQLSVL.

In this sample, this clone turned up a few times. The chain is built from TRBV7-2 and TRBJ1-2; no firm D call. In germline, CDR1 is SGHTA, CDR2 FQGNSA. This CDR3 region has 12 residues. The V end was cut by 2 bases, the J end by 8 bases, with 9 bases between. For the CDR3, the DNA is TGTGCCAGCAGCTTACGGACCCAGGGCTACACCTTC. This gives the protein CASSLRTQGYTF.

V and J are TRBV21-1 and TRBJ2-1; the table calls TRBD2, which could not be checked here. TRBV21-1 is a documented pseudogene. The CDR3 is 16 residues long. CDR3 in DNA: TGTGCCAGCAGCAAAAGTCTGGGGAGCTCCTACAATGAGCAGTTCTTC. This translates into CASSKSLGSSYNEQFF.

The V gene is TRBV9, the J gene TRBJ1-5; TRBD1 might be the D (6 bases). The ends were cut back, 4 bases at V and 5 bases at J, with 16 bases in the middle. This CDR3 has 15 residues. Germline loops: CDR1 SGDLS, CDR2 YYNGEE. Written as DNA, the CDR3 is TGTGCCAGCAGCACAGGGATAGGGCCGTATCAGCCCCAGCATTTT. As protein: CASSTGIGPYQPQHF.

The chain recombines TRBV4-2 with TRBJ1-2, with D perhaps TRBD1 (5 bases). The CDR3 is 16 amino acids. The germline V gene encodes CDR1 LGHNA and CDR2 YNFKEQ. V lost 1 base and J 4 bases, leaving 16 bases between the germline ends. CDR3 loop: CASSQGSSGGSYGYTF. CDR3 coding DNA: TGTGCCAGCAGCCAAGGGTCTAGCGGGGGTTCCTATGGCTACACCTTC.

This clone was found many times. The CDR3 sequence is CASSLRGSTEAFF. DNA for the CDR3: TGTGCCAGCAGTTTACGGGGGAGCACTGAAGCTTTCTTT. The chain recombines TRBV27 with TRBJ1-1, with D tentatively TRBD1 (5 bases). The CDR3 loop spans 13 amino acids. Germline CDR1 MNHEY, CDR2 SMNVEV (reference sequence). Trimming took 2 bases from V and 4 from J, leaving 8 bases between them.

J is TRBJ1-5 and V is TRBV19; D not certain. Trimming shortened V by 3 bases and J by 4 bases, and 16 bases separated the two germline ends. Germline V gene data show CDR1 as LNHDA and CDR2 as SQIVND (reference sequence). The length of the CDR3 is 16 residues. CDR3 DNA: TGTGCCAGTAGTATCCTGACAAGCTCCGCAAATCAGCCCCAGCATTTT. Protein: CASSILTSSANQPQHF.

This chain links TRBV7-2 with TRBJ2-3; 10 bases align to TRBD2. Germline V gene data show CDR1 as SGHTA and CDR2 as FQGNSA. V was clipped by 3 bases and J by 8 bases; unmatched bases: 8. This CDR3 has 15 amino acids. As DNA, the CDR3 is TGTGCCAGCAGCTTGTCTAGCGGGGGATCTGGTACGCAGTATTTT. It yields the protein CASSLSSGGSGTQYF.

J is TRBJ2-1 and V is TRBV18; 8 nucleotides agree with TRBD2. V was clipped by 0 bases and J by 7 bases; unmatched bases: 2. Per germline, CDR1 KGHSH and CDR2 LQKENI. The CDR3 has 14 amino acids. CDR3 sequence: CASSPPPGGNEQFF. CDR3 DNA sequence: TGTGCCAGCTCACCACCACCGGGGGGGAATGAGCAGTTCTTC.

The chain employs TRBV19 and TRBJ2-6, with 11 bases matching TRBD1. CDR1 and CDR2 (germline): LNHDA, SQIVND (reference sequence). J lost 0 bases, V lost 11 bases, and 6 bases had no gene match. The CDR3 has 16 amino acids. In DNA, the CDR3 is TGTGCCGGGGGACAGGGGGGATCCTCTGGGGCCAACGTCCTGACTTTC. It translates to CAGGQGGSSGANVLTF.